This passage covers 29 T cell receptor beta chains from one sample sequenced in a study of a mutant IDH1 vaccine in newly diagnosed glioma. Time point denoted: week 23, last vaccination. Doses comprised 300 ug of mutant IDH1 20-mer peptide each, plus topical imiquimod. These receptors' antigens are unknown. The table came from immunoSEQ multiplex PCR; TCRdb's copy has only in-frame clones and leaves some out. The data hold roughly 40,000 clones, with 85% to 95% observed a single time. The sequencing here drew on PBMCs, taken from a glioma patient whose treatment included an IDH1 peptide vaccine. The receptor source for this set is a man between 45 and 60 years old with glioma.

V is TRBV7-9 and J is TRBJ2-1; no reliable D call. The V gene's germline CDR1 is SEHNR and CDR2 FQNEAQ (reference sequence). CDR3 length equals 17 residues. V lost 7 bases, J lost 5 bases, and 24 bases lay in between. In DNA, the CDR3 is TGTGCCAGCAACCTACCCCTCAGGCTGAGACCGAACAATGAGCAGTTCTTC. This encodes CASNLPLRLRPNNEQFF.

This chain connects TRBV7-9 to TRBJ2-5; maybe TRBD2 (6 bases). The CDR3 contains 13 residues. Per the germline V gene, CDR1 is SEHNR and CDR2 is FQNEAQ (reference sequence). The V end was cut by 7 bases, the J end by 7 bases, with 16 bases between. The CDR3 spells CASIDDARGTQYF. In DNA, the CDR3 is TGTGCCAGCATCGATGACGCGCGGGGGACCCAGTACTTC.

V and J are TRBV28 and TRBJ2-7; the D is unclear. V was trimmed by 6 bases and J by 1 base, leaving 4 bases between them. The CDR3 has 11 residues. The V gene's germline CDR1 is MDHEN and CDR2 SYDVKM. The CDR3 spells CASSRSYEQYF. CDR3 sequence (DNA): TGTGCCAGCAGCCGGTCCTACGAGCAGTACTTC.

The chain recombines TRBV29-1 with TRBJ2-1, with a possible D match to TRBD2 (5 bases). Germline CDR1 is SQVTM and CDR2 is ANQGSEA. CDR3 length: 16 amino acids. Trimming pared 2 bases from V and 2 bases from J, leaving 16 bases between. CDR3 in amino acids: CSVETTEGLTYNEQFF. Here the CDR3 DNA reads TGCAGCGTTGAAACGACGGAAGGACTTACCTACAATGAGCAGTTCTTC.

This chain connects TRBV5-1 to TRBJ2-5; D possibly corresponds to TRBD2 (7 bases). The CDR3 consists of 15 residues. V lost 2 bases and J 2 bases, leaving 13 bases between the germline ends. CDR1 and CDR2 (germline): SGHRS, YFSETQ. For the CDR3, the DNA is TGCGCCAGCAGCTTTGGGGGCGGGGGACAAGAGACCCAGTACTTC. Its translation is CASSFGGGGQETQYF.

The chain employs TRBV15 and TRBJ2-1; D is tentatively TRBD1 or TRBD2 (5 bases each). The CDR3 extends over 13 amino acids. Germline loops: CDR1 LNHNV, CDR2 YYDKDF (reference sequence). Deletions cut 0 bases from V and 10 bases from J, with 10 bases between. The CDR3 coding sequence is TGTGCCACCAGCAGAGATCCCGGGACCGAGCAGTTCTTC. This gives the protein CATSRDPGTEQFF.

The chain joins TRBV7-9 to TRBJ2-7; D gene unclear. CDR1 is SEHNR, CDR2 FQNEAQ, per germline (reference sequence). The CDR3 totals 16 residues. Trimming shortened V by 0 bases and J by 2 bases, and 14 bases separated the two germline ends. The CDR3 nucleotides read TGTGCCAGCAGCTTAGCGGGCAGGTTGAGCGCCTACGAGCAGTACTTC. Protein: CASSLAGRLSAYEQYF.

As for this clone: The junction departs from the called germline gene at one end, perhaps through a read error. The chain uses TRBV7-7 and TRBJ2-5; the D is unclear. The germline gives CDR1 SSHAT, CDR2 FNYEAQ (reference sequence). The CDR3 extends over 16 amino acids. In nucleotides, the CDR3 is TGTGCTAGCAGCTTAGGGCGGTTCGTAGCTAAAGAGACCCAGTACTTC. Translation: CASSLGRFVAKETQYF. The entire variable domain, with the rest obtained from reference TRBV7-7 and TRBJ2-5, is as follows: GAGVSQSPRYKVTKRGQDVTLRCDPISSHATLYWYQQALGQGPEFLTYFNYEAQPDKSGLPSDRFSAERPEGSISTLTIQRTEQRDSAMYRCASSLGRFVAKETQYFGPGTRLLVL.

The V and J genes are TRBV28 and TRBJ2-5; D might be TRBD1 (6 bases). The CDR3 runs to 14 residues. CDR1 MDHEN and CDR2 SYDVKM come from the germline V gene. Trimming took off 5 bases at V and 5 bases at J, with 15 bases between the two ends. CDR3 nucleotide sequence: TGTGCCAGCAGTCCTCAACAGGGTCCGGAGACCCAGTACTTC. Protein sequence: CASSPQQGPETQYF.

As regards this clone: One junction end does not reproduce the germline sequence, and a read error may be involved. The V call is TRBV20-1, the J call TRBJ1-6; TRBD1 might be the D (5 bases). The CDR3 spans 11 residues. Germline V gene sequence: CDR1 DFQATT, CDR2 SNEGSKA (reference sequence). The CDR3 region is CSAKGNSPLHF. In DNA form, the CDR3 reads TGCAGCGCTAAGGGGAATTCACCCCTCCACTTT.

The CDR3 loop reads CASTDNREAFF. In DNA form, the CDR3 reads TGTGCCAGCACCGACAACCGTGAAGCTTTCTTT. This chain links TRBV6-5 with TRBJ1-1; unclear D gene. V was shortened by 7 bases and J by 7 bases, with 10 bases between the two germline ends. Germline CDR1 reads MNHEY; CDR2 reads SVGAGI. This CDR3 is 11 amino acids long.

The chain joins TRBV28 to TRBJ1-3; 8 bases agree with TRBD1. V trimming: 7 bases; J trimming: 0 bases; junction bases outside the gene matches: 8. Germline V CDR1 and CDR2: MDHEN, SYDVKM. This CDR3 region has 16 residues. Here the CDR3 DNA reads TGTGCCAGCATTGACAGGGGTTCCCGCTCTGGAAACACCATATATTTT. Amino acids: CASIDRGSRSGNTIYF.

This sequence joins TRBV6-6 and TRBJ2-6; D remains unclear. The CDR3 is made up of 15 amino acids. Germline CDR1 and CDR2: MNHNY and SVGAGI (reference sequence). V was cut by 2 bases and J by 0 bases, with 5 bases left in between. The CDR3 loop is CASSYPDSGANVLTF. CDR3 DNA sequence: TGTGCCAGCAGTTACCCGGACTCTGGGGCCAACGTCCTGACTTTC.

The chain employs TRBV7-9 and TRBJ2-3; 10 nucleotides line up with TRBD1. The CDR3 sequence is 15 residues long. The trim removed 3 bases at V and 2 bases at J, leaving 2 bases unmatched. Per the germline V gene, CDR1 is SEHNR and CDR2 is FQNEAQ (reference sequence). The CDR3 here is CASSLGTGATDTQYF. CDR3 sequence (DNA): TGTGCCAGCAGCTTGGGGACAGGGGCCACAGATACGCAGTATTTT.

This chain connects TRBV29-1 to TRBJ1-2; no clear D gene. There are 13 residues in the CDR3. Trimming removed 1 base from V and 8 bases from J, with 14 bases in between. Germline CDR1 SQVTM, CDR2 ANQGSEA. CDR3: CSVEVGAVRGYTF. DNA of the CDR3: TGCAGCGTTGAAGTGGGTGCCGTCCGAGGCTACACCTTC. Looking up the rest from reference TRBV29-1 and TRBJ1-2 gives the full variable domain: SAVISQKPSRDICQRGTSLTIQCQVDSQVTMMFWYRQQPGQSLTLIATANQGSEATYESGFVIDKFPISRPNLTFSTLTVSNMSPEDSSIYLCSVEVGAVRGYTFGSGTRLTVV.

The rearrangement links TRBV7-2 to TRBJ1-1, with D tentatively TRBD1 (5 bases). Deletions cut 6 bases from V and 4 bases from J, with 24 bases between. Germline lookup yields CDR1 SGHTA and CDR2 FQGNSA. This CDR3 spans 17 amino acids. The CDR3, as DNA: TGTGCCAGCAGGTACCCGACGGGGGAGGGCTGGGGCACTGAAGCTTTCTTT. Translating gives CASRYPTGEGWGTEAFF.

A single count supports this clone. The DNA for the CDR3 is TGCGCCAGCAGCCAAGTGGAAGGGTCGGACAGGGGGACTGAAGCTTTCTTT. Amino acid sequence: CASSQVEGSDRGTEAFF. The chain couples TRBV4-3 to TRBJ1-1, with 10 bases aligning to TRBD1. The CDR3 length is 17 residues. Germline CDR1 LGHNA, CDR2 YSLEER. After removal of 1 base from V and 5 bases from J, the junction contained 10 bases not matched to a gene.

The chain combines TRBV9 with TRBJ2-7, with D perhaps TRBD1 or TRBD2 (5 bases each). This CDR3 region has 15 residues. Germline lookup yields CDR1 SGDLS and CDR2 YYNGEE. V was pared by 0 bases and J by 6 bases, with 16 bases between. The CDR3 DNA follows: TGTGCCAGCAGCGTAGGAGGGCGCAGGGTTGGCGAGCAGTACTTC. Translation: CASSVGGRRVGEQYF. Filled out from reference TRBV9 and TRBJ2-7, the complete variable domain reads DSGVTQTPKHLITATGQRVTLRCSPRSGDLSVYWYQQSLDQGLQFLIQYYNGEERAKGNILERFSAQQFPDLHSELNLSSLELGDSALYFCASSVGGRRVGEQYFGPGTRLTVT.

In DNA form, the CDR3 reads TGTGCCAGTAGAACCAGGGAAGTAAGGACTGAAGCTTTCTTT. Translating gives CASRTREVRTEAFF. V usage is TRBV19 and J usage is TRBJ1-1, with a possible D match to TRBD1 (5 bases). The CDR3 spans 14 residues. Germline assignment: CDR1 LNHDA and CDR2 SQIVND (reference sequence). With 6 bases removed from V and 5 bases from J, the gap between germline ends came to 16 bases.

The CDR3 loop is CASSVDGQSNTEAFF. The CDR3 coding sequence is TGTGCCAGCAGCGTTGACGGACAGTCCAACACTGAAGCTTTCTTT. The chain combines TRBV9 with TRBJ1-1, with D tentatively TRBD1 (6 bases). The CDR3 is made up of 15 amino acids. Looked up from germline, CDR1 is SGDLS and CDR2 is YYNGEE. V was cut by 2 bases and J by 2 bases, with 13 bases left in between.

The rearrangement uses TRBV30 and TRBJ1-2; 8 positions agree with TRBD1. CDR3 length equals 13 residues. Trimming cost V 1 base and J 6 bases; bases outside gene matches: 4. Germline V CDR1 and CDR2: GTSNPN, SVGIG (reference sequence). The CDR3 loop is CAWSDRGVDGYTF. The CDR3 nucleotides are TGTGCCTGGAGTGACAGGGGGGTGGATGGCTACACCTTC.

The DNA for the CDR3 is TGTGCCAGCAGCGTAGCGGTACAGGGAGGATCCGAGCAGTACTTC. Translated, it gives CASSVAVQGGSEQYF. V and J are TRBV9 and TRBJ2-7; D is perhaps TRBD1 or TRBD2 (6 bases each). The CDR3 is 15 residues long. Germline CDR1 reads SGDLS; CDR2 reads YYNGEE. V dropped 0 bases and J dropped 6 bases, with 16 bases sitting between them.

The V call is TRBV7-9, the J call TRBJ2-4, with a tentative D call TRBD2 (6 bases). There are 15 residues in the CDR3. CDR1 is SEHNR and CDR2 is FQNEAQ in the germline V gene (reference sequence). V was cut by 5 bases and J by 0 bases, with 11 bases left in between. The CDR3 DNA sequence: TGTGCCAGCAGCCTATCTAGCGTAGCCAAAAACATTCAGTACTTC. This codes for CASSLSSVAKNIQYF.

The CDR3 bases are TGTGCCAGCACCCGGACAGGCTACTATGGCTACACCTTC. This encodes CASTRTGYYGYTF. V is TRBV6-5 and J is TRBJ1-2; 7 positions match TRBD1. CDR3 length: 13 amino acids. CDR1 and CDR2 from the germline V gene are MNHEY and SVGAGI. The V segment lost 7 bases and the J segment 3 bases; nucleotides outside the gene matches: 5.

The chain uses TRBV10-3 and TRBJ1-1; TRBD1 might be the D (5 bases). Germline CDR1 is ENHRY and CDR2 is SYGVKD. The CDR3 runs to 15 residues. Trimming stripped 6 bases from V and 6 bases from J, with 20 bases between. The CDR3 DNA reads as TGTGCCATCAGCGAGAACCATCGGGGGAGGGCTGAAGCTTTCTTT. It is translated as CAISENHRGRAEAFF.

The rearrangement links TRBV5-6 to TRBJ1-5; maybe TRBD1 (6 bases). Germline CDR1 is SGHDT and CDR2 is YYEEEE. The CDR3 runs 15 residues. Deletions cut 1 base from V and 2 bases from J, with 10 bases between. CDR3: CASSLTGYGNQPQHF. CDR3 coding DNA: TGTGCCAGCAGCTTGACAGGGTATGGCAATCAGCCCCAGCATTTT. Using reference TRBV5-6 and TRBJ1-5 for the parts outside the CDR3, the full variable domain is DAGVTQSPTHLIKTRGQQVTLRCSPKSGHDTVSWYQQALGQGPQFIFQYYEEEERQRGNFPDRFSGHQFPNYSSELNVNALLLGDSALYLCASSLTGYGNQPQHFGDGTRLSIL.

The chain carries TRBV6-1 and TRBJ2-3; 7 bases line up with TRBD1. The CDR3 runs 15 residues. Germline CDR1 is MNHNS and CDR2 is SASEGT. V shed 6 bases, J shed 0 bases, and the junction held 6 bases outside the gene matches. CDR3 residues: CASSRDRASTDTQYF. The CDR3 DNA is TGTGCCAGCAGCCGGGACAGAGCTAGCACAGATACGCAGTATTTT.

V is TRBV2 and J is TRBJ1-1; a weak D match, TRBD1 (5 bases). The CDR3 runs to 15 residues. Germline-derived CDR1 and CDR2 are SNHLY and FYNNEI. V gave up 8 bases and J gave up 8 bases, with 24 bases separating them. CDR3 nucleotide sequence: TGTGCCAGCCAACTGACGCGAGAACAGTACAGGGAAGCTTTCTTT. It yields the protein CASQLTREQYREAFF.

J is TRBJ2-7 and V is TRBV11-2; no definite D call. Germline CDR1 and CDR2: SGHAT and FQNNGV. CDR3 size: 12 residues. V was clipped by 3 bases and J by 3 bases, with 6 bases between them. The CDR3 region is CASSFWDYEQYF. CDR3 nucleotides: TGTGCCAGCAGCTTTTGGGACTACGAGCAGTACTTC.